This T cell receptor beta chain came from a study of lymphopenia after photon versus proton radiotherapy. Whole-study results and caveats: After lymphocyte nadir, photon-treated repertoires showed oligoclonal expansion, especially CD8+ Temra. Under photons, naive T cells and diversity fell while effector/memory populations rose. Survival link was tested only in deceased patients; proton benefit remains a possibility. Larger post-nadir TCR diversity loss correlated inversely with survival in deceased patients.

Trimming took off 0 bases at V and 4 bases at J, with 9 bases between the two ends. There are 14 residues in the CDR3. Germline V gene lookup returns CDR1 LGHNA and CDR2 YNFKEQ. As to this clone: Its antigen is not identified.

The method was immunoSEQ multiplex PCR; TCRdb's version includes in-frame clones alone and lacks a portion of them. The table records some 17,000 clones, about 79% of them present only once. The chain carries TRBV4-2 and TRBJ2-5; D unclear. Material: peripheral blood, obtained from a patient treated with proton-based radiotherapy. This receptor was identified in a man aged 70-80 years with pancreatic cancer. CDR3 in amino acids: CASSQESTLETQYF. The CDR3 DNA sequence: TGTGCCAGCAGCCAAGAAAGTACTTTAGAGACCCAGTACTTC.